The next 14 T cell receptor beta chains were all read from a single sample in a study of cytomegalovirus exposure and HLA in healthy donors (dated by TCRdb to the late 2010s). Library preparation employed the immunoSEQ multiplex PCR assay. For the multiplex PCR, a mixture combining 60 forward primers for TCR Vbeta segments and 13 reverse primers for TCR Jbeta segments was used. TCRdb stores this immuneACCESS table with in-frame sequences only. Part of the clones is absent; in the studies checked, under half of the shortfall reflects unresolved V genes, and no reason is known for the rest. This sample has around 150,000 clones in its table, and around 79% of those were observed once. Of the sample, approximately 1.3% is held by the ten largest clones. What was sequenced was PBMCs. Every receptor here comes from a man aged 18 to 30 in good health and CMV-seronegative.

V gene TRBV2 combines with J gene TRBJ2-1; 10 bases match TRBD2. V dropped 3 bases and J dropped 5; count of bases not matched to a gene: 1. The length of the CDR3 is 14 residues. Per the germline V gene, CDR1 is SNHLY and CDR2 is FYNNEI. The DNA of the CDR3 is TGTGCCAGCAGTGACGGACTAGCGGACAATGAGCAGTTCTTC. Amino acid sequence: CASSDGLADNEQFF.

The CDR3 region is CASSQLTEGTEAFF. The DNA for the CDR3 is TGTGCCAGCAGCCAACTCACGGAGGGCACTGAAGCTTTCTTT. V gene TRBV14 combines with J gene TRBJ1-1; D is unresolved. Trimming stripped 2 bases from V and 4 bases from J, with 11 bases between. The CDR3 is made up of 14 amino acids. Per the germline V gene, CDR1 is SGHDN and CDR2 is FVKESK. The complete variable domain, with remaining parts taken from reference TRBV14 and TRBJ1-1, reads EAGVTQFPSHSVIEKGQTVTLRCDPISGHDNLYWYRRVMGKEIKFLLHFVKESKQDESGMPNNRFLAERTGGTYSTLKVQPAELEDSGVYFCASSQLTEGTEAFFGQGTRLTVV.

This chain connects TRBV7-9 to TRBJ2-7; 10 bases are shared with TRBD2. The V segment lost 5 bases and the J segment 6 bases; nucleotides outside the gene matches: 10. Per the germline V gene, CDR1 is SEHNR and CDR2 is FQNEAQ (reference sequence). The CDR3 covers 15 residues. CDR3 in DNA: TGTGCCAGCAGCCCGCAGCGGGAGGGCCGGGGCGAGCAGTACTTC. This sequence encodes CASSPQREGRGEQYF.

This clone was found a few times. The V and J genes are TRBV19 and TRBJ1-1; D uncertain. From germline, CDR1 is LNHDA and CDR2 SQIVND (reference sequence). V was trimmed by 8 bases and J by 2 bases, leaving 9 bases between them. The CDR3 length is 12 residues. The CDR3 DNA reads TGTGCCAGTCCAGACACTAACACTGAAGCTTTCTTT. This translates into CASPDTNTEAFF. Full variable domain (missing parts from reference TRBV19 and TRBJ1-1): DGGITQSPKYLFRKEGQNVTLSCEQNLNHDAMYWYRQDPGQGLRLIYYSQIVNDFQKGDIAEGYSVSREKKESFPLTVTSAQKNPTAFYLCASPDTNTEAFFGQGTRLTVV.

This clone was recorded a few times. Other nucleotide sequences in the sample specify the same CDR3. This chain joins TRBV9 and TRBJ2-5; possibly TRBD1 for D (5 bases). V dropped 2 bases and J dropped 2 bases, with 7 bases sitting between them. Germline loops: CDR1 SGDLS, CDR2 YYNGEE. This CDR3 is 13 amino acids long. The DNA of the CDR3 is TGTGCCAGCAGCGTTAGGGGACAAGAGACCCAGTACTTC. Encoded protein: CASSVRGQETQYF.

Written as DNA, the CDR3 is TGTGCCAGCAGTAGCGGGCCTGGGGGCAATCAGCCCCAGCATTTT. This sequence encodes CASSSGPGGNQPQHF. The chain uses TRBV6-4 and TRBJ1-5; D is unresolved. This CDR3 has 15 residues. V was pared by 5 bases and J by 2 bases, with 13 bases between. Germline assignment: CDR1 MRHNA and CDR2 SNTAGT.

This chain connects TRBV18 to TRBJ1-5; the D gene is possibly TRBD1 (5 bases). The CDR3 runs to 15 residues. Germline V gene sequence: CDR1 KGHSH, CDR2 LQKENI. V lost 6 bases, J lost 7 bases, and 19 bases lay in between. The CDR3 nucleotides read TGTGCCAGCTCGCTCGACGGGGGTGTCGGGCAGCCCCAGCATTTT. This encodes CASSLDGGVGQPQHF.

The chain recombines TRBV5-4 with TRBJ2-5; 11 nucleotides align to TRBD2. CDR1 SGHNT and CDR2 YYREEE come from the germline V gene (reference sequence). V lost 0 bases to trimming and J lost 1 base; unmatched junction nucleotides: 5. The CDR3 extends over 17 amino acids. The CDR3 sequence: CASSLGSGRAGQETQYF. CDR3 sequence (DNA): TGTGCCAGCAGCTTGGGTAGCGGGAGGGCCGGCCAAGAGACCCAGTACTTC.

This rearrangement joins TRBV2 to TRBJ2-3, with a weak D call TRBD2 (5 bases). Germline CDR1 is SNHLY and CDR2 is FYNNEI. V lost 3 bases to trimming and J lost 3 bases, with 7 bases between them. The length of the CDR3 is 13 residues. The CDR3 DNA follows: TGTGCCAGCAGTGAGGGAGTGACAGATACGCAGTATTTT. As protein: CASSEGVTDTQYF. Filled out from reference TRBV2 and TRBJ2-3, the complete variable domain reads EPEVTQTPSHQVTQMGQEVILRCVPISNHLYFYWYRQILGQKVEFLVSFYNNEISEKSEIFDDQFSVERPDGSNFTLKIRSTKLEDSAMYFCASSEGVTDTQYFGPGTRLTVL.

This chain links TRBV10-1 with TRBJ2-4; TRBD2 matches 15 bases. With V trimmed by 9 bases and J by 6 bases, 6 bases remained unmatched. From germline, CDR1 is WNHNN and CDR2 SYGVQD (reference sequence). The CDR3 contains 15 residues. This CDR3 reads CARGTSGRNGNIQYF. CDR3 nucleotide sequence: TGCGCCAGAGGGACTAGCGGGAGGAACGGAAACATTCAGTACTTC.

The chain recombines TRBV5-6 with TRBJ1-2; possible D gene TRBD1, 5 bases. The CDR3 loop spans 13 amino acids. V gave up 1 base and J gave up 6 bases, with 10 bases separating them. Germline V lookup: CDR1 SGHDT, CDR2 YYEEEE. The CDR3 nucleotides are TGTGCCAGCAGCTTGTGGCAGGGTCATGGCTACACCTTC. Protein sequence: CASSLWQGHGYTF.

The chain carries TRBV5-5 and TRBJ2-7, with D possibly matching TRBD1 (5 bases). Between the trimmed V and J ends, which lost 4 bases and 2 bases, there was a span of 16 bases. Per the germline V gene, CDR1 is SGHKS and CDR2 is YYEKEE (reference sequence). The CDR3 extends over 15 amino acids. CDR3 sequence: CASSLEWQGTYEQYF. CDR3 nucleotide sequence: TGTGCCAGCAGCCTCGAGTGGCAGGGAACCTACGAGCAGTACTTC. Together with reference TRBV5-5 and TRBJ2-7, the CDR3 gives the full variable domain: DAGVTQSPTHLIKTRGQQVTLRCSPISGHKSVSWYQQVLGQGPQFIFQYYEKEERGRGNFPDRFSARQFPNYSSELNVNALLLGDSALYLCASSLEWQGTYEQYFGPGTRLTVT.

Points on this clone: One end of the junction does not line up with germline, which may come from a read error. J is TRBJ2-1 and V is TRBV6-5; possible D gene TRBD2, 6 bases. Germline CDR1 reads MNHEY; CDR2 reads SVGAGI. CDR3 length: 15 amino acids. DNA of the CDR3: TGTGCCAGCACTTACGGTAGCGGAAACTACAATGAGCAGTTCTTC. This translates into CASTYGSGNYNEQFF.

This chain joins TRBV5-4 and TRBJ2-3; 7 bases agree with TRBD2. V dropped 0 bases and J dropped 0; count of bases not matched to a gene: 1. CDR3 length: 15 amino acids. CDR1 SGHNT and CDR2 YYREEE come from the germline V gene (reference sequence). The CDR3 DNA sequence: TGTGCCAGCAGCTTGGGTAGCGGGAGCACAGATACGCAGTATTTT. This encodes CASSLGSGSTDTQYF.